This TCR beta chain was identified during a study of blood T cell repertoires in COVID-19 (dated by TCRdb to 2019 to 2021). Concerning the study at large: Samples covering the acute and convalescent phases of COVID-19 were provided by collaborators in the United States, Italy and Spain. The prospective study material was composed of cDNA or gDNA derived from T cells, B-cell-depleted T cells, or PBMCs. The dataset comprised deeply sampled blood TCRbeta repertoires from subjects exposed to, actively infected with, or recovered from COVID-19. The repertoires were made available in a free public database intended to serve as a resource for research on the immune response to SARS-CoV-2. Samples were obtained from the ongoing ImmuneRACE study (first 160 participants) and from some 1,300 subjects provided by 6 global collaborators. Sample metadata almost always included a de-identified subject ID, COVID-19 status, age in years and sex. Where available, HLA class I and class II types were obtained from metadata supplied by the sample provider rather than from assay-based typing.

TCRbeta CDR3 regions were amplified from genomic DNA by means of the immunoSEQ Assay, a bias-controlled multiplex PCR. For the original study's pipeline: The number of nucleated cells in each sample was estimated by amplification of reference gene primers within the assay. Sequence reads were collapsed and filtered to measure the absolute abundance of every unique TCRbeta CDR3 rearrangement. Productive Simpson clonality was computed per sample as the square root of Simpson's diversity index over productive rearrangements. The clones in this table, taken by TCRdb from immuneACCESS, are in-frame only. Not every clone is retained; where verified, under half of the shortfall comes from an unresolved V gene, and the cause of the rest is unknown. Clone size and the V and J calls come from that table; the DNA yielded D and trimming. The sample records 100,000 to 150,000 clones, approximately 74% of which are singletons. The top ten clonotypes cover 6% of the sample.

CDR1 and CDR2, per the germline V gene (reference sequence), are LGHDT and YNNKEL. The CDR3 contains 15 residues, cysteine and phenylalanine counted. Here the CDR3 DNA is all that survives: 45 bases in frame from base 1. V is shortened by 1 base, J by 6 bases, and the region joining them spans 13 bases. At one collaborating source in Seattle, patients were enrolled during active infection and were followed longitudinally through the course of disease. Collaborating institutions collected whole blood in K2EDTA tubes following their own protocols. For TCRbeta analysis, collaborators shipped samples as frozen whole blood, isolated PBMCs, or DNA extracted from either of those sample types. This clone was found a few times. The antigen it recognizes is unknown. It has no much larger one-base neighbor in the sample; base qualities were not kept. Broader findings and caveats from the paper: Clinical and demographic metadata were provided uncurated, with the amount varying by source and participant.

Sequenced input: peripheral blood. The rearrangement combines TRBV3-1 (or the pseudogene TRBV3-2) with TRBJ2-4; TRBD2 is a weak D gene call, 6 bases matching. This clonotype originated in a man aged 80 or over with COVID-19, enrolled during active disease. The CDR3 loop reads CASSQGAGPRNIQYF. The nucleotide sequence is TGTGCCAGCAGCCAAGGGGCGGGACCAAGAAACATTCAGTACTTC.